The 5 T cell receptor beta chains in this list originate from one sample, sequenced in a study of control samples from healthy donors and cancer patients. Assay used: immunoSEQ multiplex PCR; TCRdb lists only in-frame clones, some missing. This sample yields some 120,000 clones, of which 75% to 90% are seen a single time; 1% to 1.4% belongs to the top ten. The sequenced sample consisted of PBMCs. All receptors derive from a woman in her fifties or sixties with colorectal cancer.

CDR3 sequence: CASSAEWYNSPLHF. CDR3 in DNA: TGTGCCAGTAGCGCGGAGTGGTATAATTCACCCCTCCACTTT. The chain links TRBV19 to TRBJ1-6; D gene ambiguous. V lost 6 bases and J lost 4, with 10 bases in between. The V gene's germline CDR1 is LNHDA and CDR2 SQIVND (reference sequence). CDR3 length: 14 residues.

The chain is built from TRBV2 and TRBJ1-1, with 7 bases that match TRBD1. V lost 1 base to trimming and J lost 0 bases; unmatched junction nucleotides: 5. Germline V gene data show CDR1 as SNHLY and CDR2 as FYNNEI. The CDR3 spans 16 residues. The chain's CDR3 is CASSEEGTALNTEAFF. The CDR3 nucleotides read TGTGCCAGCAGTGAAGAGGGGACAGCCCTGAACACTGAAGCTTTCTTT.

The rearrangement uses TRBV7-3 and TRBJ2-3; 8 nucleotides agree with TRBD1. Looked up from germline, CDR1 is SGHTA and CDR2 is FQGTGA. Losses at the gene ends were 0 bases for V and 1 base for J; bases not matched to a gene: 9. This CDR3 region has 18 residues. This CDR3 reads CASSLTAPGTGRTDTQYF. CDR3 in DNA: TGTGCCAGCAGCTTAACGGCCCCCGGGACAGGCCGCACAGATACGCAGTATTTT.

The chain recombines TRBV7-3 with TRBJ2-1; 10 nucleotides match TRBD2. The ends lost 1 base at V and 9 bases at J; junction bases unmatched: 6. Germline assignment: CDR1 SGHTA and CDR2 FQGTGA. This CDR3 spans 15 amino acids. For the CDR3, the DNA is TGTGCCAGCAGCTTAATTCTAGCGGGAGTGGGTGAGCAGTTCTTC. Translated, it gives CASSLILAGVGEQFF.

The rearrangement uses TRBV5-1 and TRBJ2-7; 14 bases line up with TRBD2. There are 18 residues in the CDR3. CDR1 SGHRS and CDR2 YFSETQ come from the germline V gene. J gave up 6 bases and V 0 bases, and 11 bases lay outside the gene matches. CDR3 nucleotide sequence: TGCGCCAGCAGCTTGGCTGGACTAGCGGGAGGTCAAGGACGCGAGCAGTACTTC. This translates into CASSLAGLAGGQGREQYF.